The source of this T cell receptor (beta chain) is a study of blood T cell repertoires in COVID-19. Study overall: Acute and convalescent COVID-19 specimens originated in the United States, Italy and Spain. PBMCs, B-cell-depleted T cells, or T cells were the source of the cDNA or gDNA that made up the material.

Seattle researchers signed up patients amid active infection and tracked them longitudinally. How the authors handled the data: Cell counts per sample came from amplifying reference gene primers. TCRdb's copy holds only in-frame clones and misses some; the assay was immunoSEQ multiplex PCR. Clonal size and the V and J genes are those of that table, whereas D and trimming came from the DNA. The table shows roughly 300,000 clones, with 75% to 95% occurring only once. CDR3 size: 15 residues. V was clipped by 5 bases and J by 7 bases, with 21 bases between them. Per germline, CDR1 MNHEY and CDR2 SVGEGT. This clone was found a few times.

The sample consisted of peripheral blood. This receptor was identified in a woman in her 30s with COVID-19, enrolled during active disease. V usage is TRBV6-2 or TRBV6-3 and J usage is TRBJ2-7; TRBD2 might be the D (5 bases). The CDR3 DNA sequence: TGTGCCAGCAGTCGGGAAGGACCCCCTCAAGGGGAGCAGTACTTC. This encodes CASSREGPPQGEQYF.